The sequence of this T cell receptor (beta chain) was determined in a study of blood T cell repertoires in COVID-19 (dated by TCRdb to between 2020 and 2021). Some background on the complete study: Samples from collaborators originated in the United States, Italy and Spain and spanned both the acute and convalescent phases of COVID-19. The prospective study material was composed of cDNA or gDNA derived from T cells, B-cell-depleted T cells, or PBMCs. Deeply sampled blood TCRbeta repertoires from subjects exposed to, actively infected with, or recovered from COVID-19 were included in the dataset. The repertoires were released in a freely available public database intended as a resource for research on the immune response to SARS-CoV-2. Samples came from the ongoing ImmuneRACE study (first 160 participants) plus 1,254 subjects from 6 global collaborators. A de-identified subject ID, COVID-19 status, age in years and sex were almost always included in the sample metadata. Where available, HLA class I and class II types were taken from metadata supplied by the sample provider and were not determined by assay-based typing.

Samples from volunteer blood donors who had recovered from COVID-19 were contributed by a second Seattle source. Collaborating institutions collected whole blood in K2EDTA tubes following their own protocols. For TCRbeta analysis, collaborators shipped samples in one of three forms: frozen whole blood, isolated PBMCs, or DNA extracted from either of those sample types. In the case of this clone: Its antigen target is currently unknown. Per-base qualities were not stored, and no clone one base away is much larger.

V loses 0 bases of germline sequence and J loses 3 bases, and the interval between the two ends is 20 bases. CDR3 length: 18 amino acids, cysteine to phenylalanine. Only the CDR3 part of the read is kept: 54 bases, read in frame from the first base. The germline V gene (reference sequence) provides CDR1 GTSNPN and CDR2 SVGIG. TCRbeta CDR3 regions were amplified from genomic DNA by means of the immunoSEQ Assay, a bias-controlled multiplex PCR. The study's own analysis went as follows. Nucleated cell counts per sample were estimated from amplification of reference gene primers within the assay. Sequence reads were collapsed and filtered to measure the absolute abundance of every unique TCRbeta CDR3 rearrangement. For each sample, productive Simpson clonality was calculated by taking the square root of Simpson's diversity index across productive rearrangements. TCRdb holds this immuneACCESS table with in-frame rearrangements only. Some clones are missing; in checked studies, unresolved V genes explain under half, and the rest has no known cause. That table supplies the V and J calls and clone size; D and trimming were determined from the DNA. The sample table contains about 170,000 clones; only one count was recorded for around four fifths of them. The top ten clonotypes cover less than 20% of the sample.

Overall study results and their limits: How much clinical and demographic metadata was included differed by source and by participant, and the metadata was provided uncurated.

The chain links TRBV30 with TRBJ2-2; the D gene is perhaps TRBD2, on 7 matching bases. The sample was peripheral blood. The sequence was collected from a woman between 65 and 79 years old who had recovered from COVID-19. The CDR3: CAWSVRWGRGNYTGELFF. The DNA reads as follows: TGTGCCTGGAGTGTACGTTGGGGGCGGGGGAACTACACCGGGGAGCTGTTTTTT. Here the CDR3 is joined to the reference TRBV30 and TRBJ2-2 genes, and the full variable domain is: SQTIHQWPATLVQPVGSPLSLECTVEGTSNPNLYWYRQAAGRGLQLLFYSVGIGQISSEVPQNLSASRPQDRQFILSSKKLLLSDSGFYLCAWSVRWGRGNYTGELFFGEGSRLTVL.